This T cell receptor beta chain was recorded in a study of beta chain features in type 1 diabetes. Study-wide results and caveats: Shorter templates may be favored by PCR, equally so in patients and controls. Moderate but significant shortening of TCRB CDR3s was recorded in all four CD4+ subsets from Type 1 diabetes patients. Naive, central memory and Treg TCRB repertoires seemed to resemble each other more closely in patients than they did in healthy donors.

Purity exceeded 95% in all sorted populations. This clone has only a few counts. Its antigen is not identified. Every bit of the isolated RNA underwent reverse transcription, so sequencing read expressed TCRB transcripts. Assay used: immunoSEQ multiplex PCR; TCRdb lists only in-frame clones, some missing. The sample consists of 250,000 to 300,000 clones, approximately 14% of them appearing once. Trimming pared 5 bases from V and 2 bases from J, leaving 12 bases between. CDR1 and CDR2 from the germline V gene are MNHEY and SMNVEV (reference sequence). This CDR3 is built from 14 residues. This chain uses TRBV27 with TRBJ1-2; D remains ambiguous. The receptor was isolated from a man aged 25 to 45 with type 1 diabetes. Specimen: naive CD4+ T cells from blood. In DNA form, the CDR3 reads TGTGCCAGCAGTCCCCTTGCCAGGAACTATGGCTACACCTTC. Translating gives CASSPLARNYGYTF.